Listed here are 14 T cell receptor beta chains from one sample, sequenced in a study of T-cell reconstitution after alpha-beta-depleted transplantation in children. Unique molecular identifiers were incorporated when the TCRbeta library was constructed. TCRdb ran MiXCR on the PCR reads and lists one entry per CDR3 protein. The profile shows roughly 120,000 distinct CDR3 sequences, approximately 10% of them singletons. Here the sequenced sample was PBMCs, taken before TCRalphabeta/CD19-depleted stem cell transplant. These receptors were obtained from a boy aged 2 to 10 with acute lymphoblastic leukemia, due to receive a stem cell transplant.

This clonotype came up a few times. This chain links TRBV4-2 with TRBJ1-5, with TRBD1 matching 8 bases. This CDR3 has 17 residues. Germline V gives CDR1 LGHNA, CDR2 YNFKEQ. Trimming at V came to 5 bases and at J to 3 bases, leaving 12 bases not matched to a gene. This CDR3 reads CASSSGGASYINQPQHF. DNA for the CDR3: TGTGCCAGCAGCTCAGGGGGCGCAAGTTATATCAATCAGCCCCAGCATTTT.

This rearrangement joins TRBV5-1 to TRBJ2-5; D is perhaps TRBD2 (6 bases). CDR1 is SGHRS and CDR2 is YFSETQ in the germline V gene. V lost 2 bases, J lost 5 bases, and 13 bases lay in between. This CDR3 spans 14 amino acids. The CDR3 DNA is TGCGCCAGCAGCTTCTTAGTGGCGGGGGAGACCCAGTACTTC. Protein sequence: CASSFLVAGETQYF.

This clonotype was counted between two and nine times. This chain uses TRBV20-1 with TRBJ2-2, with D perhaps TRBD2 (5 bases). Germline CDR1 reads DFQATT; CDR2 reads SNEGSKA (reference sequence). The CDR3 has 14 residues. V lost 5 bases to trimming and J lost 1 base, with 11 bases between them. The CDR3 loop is CSAERSLNTGELFF. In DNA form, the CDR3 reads TGCAGTGCTGAGCGGAGCCTGAACACCGGGGAGCTGTTTTTT.

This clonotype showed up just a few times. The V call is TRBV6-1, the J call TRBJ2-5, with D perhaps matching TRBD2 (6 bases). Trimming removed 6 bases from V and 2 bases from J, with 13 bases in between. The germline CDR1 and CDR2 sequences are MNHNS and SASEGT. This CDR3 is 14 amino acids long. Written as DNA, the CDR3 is TGTGCCAGCAGCCTGGAGGGAAGACAAGAGACCCAGTACTTC. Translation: CASSLEGRQETQYF.

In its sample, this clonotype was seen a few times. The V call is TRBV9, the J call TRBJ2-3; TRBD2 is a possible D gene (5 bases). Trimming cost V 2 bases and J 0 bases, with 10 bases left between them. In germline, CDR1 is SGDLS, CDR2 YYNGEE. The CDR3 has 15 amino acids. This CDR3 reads CASSVRTASTDTQYF. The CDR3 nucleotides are TGTGCCAGCAGCGTGCGGACTGCTAGCACAGATACGCAGTATTTT.

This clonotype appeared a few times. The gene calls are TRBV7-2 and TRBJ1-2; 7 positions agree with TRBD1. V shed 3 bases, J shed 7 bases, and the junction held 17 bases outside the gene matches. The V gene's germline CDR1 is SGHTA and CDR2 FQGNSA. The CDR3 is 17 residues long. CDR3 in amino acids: CASSLGGPGTATGGYTF. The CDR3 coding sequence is TGTGCCAGCAGCTTGGGTGGGCCCGGGACAGCAACGGGTGGCTACACCTTC.

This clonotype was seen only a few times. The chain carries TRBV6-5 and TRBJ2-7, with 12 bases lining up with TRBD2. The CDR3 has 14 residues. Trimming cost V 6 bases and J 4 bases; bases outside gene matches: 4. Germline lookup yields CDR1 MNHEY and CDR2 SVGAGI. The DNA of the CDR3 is TGTGCCAGCAGGACTAGCGGGAGTAGGTACGAGCAGTACTTC. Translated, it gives CASRTSGSRYEQYF.

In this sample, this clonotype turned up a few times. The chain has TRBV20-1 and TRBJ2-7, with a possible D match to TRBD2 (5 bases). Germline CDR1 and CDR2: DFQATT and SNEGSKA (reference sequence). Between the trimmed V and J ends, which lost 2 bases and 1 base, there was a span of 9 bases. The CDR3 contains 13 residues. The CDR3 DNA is TGCAGTGCTAGAATAGGACTTTCCTACGAGCAGTACTTC. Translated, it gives CSARIGLSYEQYF.

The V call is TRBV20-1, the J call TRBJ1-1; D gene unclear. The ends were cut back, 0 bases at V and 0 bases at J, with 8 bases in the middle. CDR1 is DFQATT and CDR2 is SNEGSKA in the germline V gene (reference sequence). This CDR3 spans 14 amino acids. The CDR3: CSARDRLMNTEAFF. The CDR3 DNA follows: TGCAGTGCTAGAGATCGGCTTATGAACACTGAAGCTTTCTTT.

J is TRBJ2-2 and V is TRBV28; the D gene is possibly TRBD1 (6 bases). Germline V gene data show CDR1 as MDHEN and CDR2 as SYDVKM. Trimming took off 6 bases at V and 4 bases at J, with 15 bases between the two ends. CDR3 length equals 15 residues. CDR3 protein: CASSQSRTVTGELFF. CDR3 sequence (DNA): TGTGCCAGCAGCCAGAGCAGGACAGTCACCGGGGAGCTGTTTTTT.

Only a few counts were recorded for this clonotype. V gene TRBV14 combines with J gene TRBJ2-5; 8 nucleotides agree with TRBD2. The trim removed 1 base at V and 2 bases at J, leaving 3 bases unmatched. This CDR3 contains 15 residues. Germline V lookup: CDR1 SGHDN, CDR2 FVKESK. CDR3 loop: CASSQAGGVQETQYF. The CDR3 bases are TGTGCCAGCAGCCAAGCGGGAGGGGTTCAAGAGACCCAGTACTTC.

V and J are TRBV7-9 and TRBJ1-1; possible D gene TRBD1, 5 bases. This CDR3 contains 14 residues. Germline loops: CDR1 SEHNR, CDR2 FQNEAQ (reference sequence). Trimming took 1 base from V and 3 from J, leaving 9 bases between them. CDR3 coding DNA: TGTGCCAGCAGCTTAGGACAGCCTTACACTGAAGCTTTCTTT. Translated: CASSLGQPYTEAFF.

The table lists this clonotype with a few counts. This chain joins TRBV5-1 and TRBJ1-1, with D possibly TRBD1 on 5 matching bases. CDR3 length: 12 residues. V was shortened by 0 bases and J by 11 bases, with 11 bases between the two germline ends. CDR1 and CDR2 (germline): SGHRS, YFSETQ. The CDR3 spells CASSLVGDGAFF. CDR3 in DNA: TGCGCCAGCAGCTTGGTGGGGGATGGCGCTTTCTTT.

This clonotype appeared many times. DNA of the CDR3: TGTGCCAGCAGTGAATCGGGGCGGAGTAGCACAGATACGCAGTATTTT. This gives the protein CASSESGRSSTDTQYF. The genes are TRBV25-1 and TRBJ2-3, with D perhaps given as TRBD1 or TRBD2 (5 bases each). CDR3 size: 16 residues. V lost 1 base, J lost 0 bases, and 11 bases lay in between. The germline V gene encodes CDR1 MGHDK and CDR2 SYGVNS.